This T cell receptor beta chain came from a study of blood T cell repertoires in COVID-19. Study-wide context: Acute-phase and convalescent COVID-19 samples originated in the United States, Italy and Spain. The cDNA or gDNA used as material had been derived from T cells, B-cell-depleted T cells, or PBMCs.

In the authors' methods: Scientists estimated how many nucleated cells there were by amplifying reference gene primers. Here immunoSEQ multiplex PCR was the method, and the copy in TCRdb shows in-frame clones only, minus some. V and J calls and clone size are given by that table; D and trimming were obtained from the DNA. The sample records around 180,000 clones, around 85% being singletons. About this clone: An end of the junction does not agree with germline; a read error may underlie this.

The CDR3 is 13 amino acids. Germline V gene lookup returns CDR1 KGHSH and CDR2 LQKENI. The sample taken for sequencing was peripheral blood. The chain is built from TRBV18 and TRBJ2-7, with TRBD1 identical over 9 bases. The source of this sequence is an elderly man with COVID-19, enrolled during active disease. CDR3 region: CASSLTSGDRVDF. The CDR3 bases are TGTGCCAGCTCACTTACGAGCGGGGACAGGGTGGACTTC.